These 8 T cell receptor beta chains were all obtained from the same sample, sequenced in a study of siplizumab effects on memory and regulatory T cells (dated by TCRdb to between 2018 and 2021). Library prep was done by the immunoSEQ multiplex PCR assay. TCRdb retrieved this table from immuneACCESS and kept in-frame rearrangements only. Not all clones are present; in checked studies, unresolved V genes account for under half, and no reason is known for the remainder. The sample table shows under 85,000 clones, and 80% to 90% are seen once. Of the sample, 1.5% to 2% falls within the top ten clones. The sample was Tregs sorted from blood. Every receptor here comes from a human donor in good health.

The chain has TRBV28 and TRBJ2-2; 8 nucleotides align to TRBD2. The J segment lost 8 bases and the V segment lost 5 bases, leaving 10 bases of the junction unmatched. Germline CDR1 MDHEN, CDR2 SYDVKM. The CDR3 spans 15 residues. The CDR3 sequence is CASSTGAGAGGELFF. In nucleotides, the CDR3 is TGTGCCAGCAGTACGGGAGCGGGAGCAGGGGGGGAGCTGTTTTTT.

V gene TRBV27 combines with J gene TRBJ2-1; 9 positions match TRBD1. The V gene end was trimmed by 2 bases and the J gene end by 10 bases; junction bases not matched to a gene: 6. The V gene's germline CDR1 is MNHEY and CDR2 SMNVEV (reference sequence). This CDR3 is built from 14 residues. The CDR3 loop is CASSLRQGGREQFF. The CDR3 nucleotides read TGTGCCAGCAGTTTACGACAGGGGGGTCGGGAGCAGTTCTTC.

As to this clone: The sample contains more than one DNA sequence encoding this CDR3. This sequence joins TRBV28 and TRBJ1-1; possibly TRBD1 for D (5 bases). The CDR3 has 14 amino acids. Per germline, CDR1 MDHEN and CDR2 SYDVKM. Trimming took 5 bases from V and 3 from J, leaving 13 bases between them. CDR3 sequence: CASSQPGQYTEAFF. Written as DNA, the CDR3 is TGTGCCAGCAGTCAACCAGGGCAGTACACTGAAGCTTTCTTT.

This rearrangement joins TRBV18 to TRBJ2-5; unclear D gene. The V and J ends lost 2 bases and 4 bases respectively, with 5 bases between them. Germline CDR1 KGHSH, CDR2 LQKENI. CDR3 length equals 12 residues. The DNA for the CDR3 is TGTGCCAGCTCACCATTTCTAGAGACCCAGTACTTC. Translated, it gives CASSPFLETQYF.

This clone was detected a few times. This chain links TRBV30 with TRBJ1-3, with TRBD1 matching over 7 bases. CDR1 GTSNPN and CDR2 SVGIG come from the germline V gene (reference sequence). V shed 2 bases and J 3 bases; nucleotides not matched to a gene: 4. The CDR3 runs to 14 residues. CDR3 nucleotide sequence: TGTGCCTGGAGTCTCGGGACAGTTGGAAACACCATATATTTT. Protein sequence: CAWSLGTVGNTIYF.

The chain uses TRBV10-1 and TRBJ1-1; tentatively, D is TRBD1 (5 bases). The CDR3 is made up of 13 amino acids. In germline, CDR1 is WNHNN, CDR2 SYGVQD (reference sequence). Trimming removed 0 bases from V and 8 bases from J, with 10 bases in between. The CDR3 nucleotides are TGCGCCAGCAGTGAGTCGTGGGGACGCGAAGCTTTCTTT. This codes for CASSESWGREAFF.

About this clone itself: The sample carries other DNA sequences with the same CDR3. The genes are TRBV18 and TRBJ2-5; D uncertain. The CDR3 covers 11 residues. Germline assignment: CDR1 KGHSH and CDR2 LQKENI. V was trimmed by 3 bases and J by 4 bases, leaving 3 bases between them. CDR3 DNA sequence: TGTGCCAGCTCACCGAGAGAGACCCAGTACTTC. Protein sequence: CASSPRETQYF.

In nucleotides, the CDR3 is TGTGCCAGCAGCGTAGACGGGGTCCAGCCCCAGCATTTT. It is translated as CASSVDGVQPQHF. The V call is TRBV9, the J call TRBJ1-5; D not resolved. Trimming took 0 bases from V and 7 from J, leaving 8 bases between them. The CDR3 consists of 13 residues. Germline V gene data show CDR1 as SGDLS and CDR2 as YYNGEE.